This T cell receptor beta chain was retrieved from a study of T-cell memory formation after mild COVID-19. General study results and limits: Mostly located in CM and EM were contracting CD4+ clones, with contracting CD8+ clones located in EMRA. Clones shrinking from day 15 to 85 showed even CD4/CD8 mixes; later expanders tilted CD4+. Some SARS-CoV-2-responding clones were already detected in memory before infection.

The V gene's germline CDR1 is SGHAT and CDR2 FQDESV (reference sequence). There are 14 residues in the CDR3. Germline trimming cut 6 bases from V and 3 bases from J; bases unmatched to any gene: 7. This clonotype was recorded a few times. Antigen: not known. Researchers used 5'RACE with constant-segment primers to make TCR alpha and TCR beta cDNA libraries that carry sample barcodes and UMIs. One entry per CDR3 protein, called by TCRdb with MiXCR from the 5' RACE reads. The data contain hundreds of thousands of distinct CDR3 sequences, about 22% of them singletons. This receptor was obtained from an adult woman who had mild COVID-19 (a few samples of this study predate the infection). Cell type and time point are not known. Sequencing used PBMCs or a T cell subset sorted from them (not recorded which). The V call is TRBV11-1, the J call TRBJ1-2; 7 positions match TRBD1. This CDR3 reads CASSHSTGDYGYTF. In nucleotides, the CDR3 is TGTGCCAGCAGTCATTCCACAGGGGACTATGGCTACACCTTC.